This TCR beta chain stems from a study of blood T cells in healthy people across ages. A second PCR, run for about 6 to 12 cycles, used a sample-barcoded 5' primer plus a J-beta primer mix. One entry per CDR3 protein, called by TCRdb with MiXCR from the 5' RACE reads. The repertoire holds 550,000 to 700,000 distinct CDR3 sequences, approximately 30% seen once, with 15% to 20% in the top ten. This clonotype originated in a woman between 65 and 79 years old in good health. Input material: blood.

CDR3 amino acids: CASSLGMSDTQYF. The DNA of the CDR3 is TGTGCCAGCTCCCTCGGAATGTCAGATACGCAGTATTTT. The rearrangement links TRBV18 to TRBJ2-3, with no clear D. The germline CDR1 and CDR2 sequences are KGHSH and LQKENI. This CDR3 has 13 residues. V was clipped by 6 bases and J by 4 bases, with 11 bases between them.